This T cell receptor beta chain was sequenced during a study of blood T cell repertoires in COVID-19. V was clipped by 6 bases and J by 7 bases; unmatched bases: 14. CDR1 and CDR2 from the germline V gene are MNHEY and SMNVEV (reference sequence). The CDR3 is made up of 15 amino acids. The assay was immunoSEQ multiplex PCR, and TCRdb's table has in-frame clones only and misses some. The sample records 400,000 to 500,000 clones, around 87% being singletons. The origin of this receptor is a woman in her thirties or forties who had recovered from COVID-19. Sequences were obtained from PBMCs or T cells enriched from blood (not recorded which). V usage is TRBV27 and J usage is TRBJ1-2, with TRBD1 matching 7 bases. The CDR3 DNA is TGTGCCAGCAGCTCCCACGGGACAGCCCCCGCTGGCTACACCTTC. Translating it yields CASSSHGTAPAGYTF.